The T cell receptor (beta chain) under discussion was sequenced for a study of T cell repertoires in cytomegalovirus infection. Study summary: Public TCR beta signatures marked donors with CMV infection and the matching HLA. Points from the study as a whole: Cumulated frequencies of public TCR beta families served to identify carriers of CMV plus the relevant HLA. It was HLA-C-restricted CMV-specific TCR beta clonotypes that dominated the response ex vivo.

Trimming pared 1 base from V and 4 bases from J, leaving 11 bases between. The germline V gene has CDR1 SGHAT and CDR2 FQNNGV. The CDR3 runs 15 residues. Note on this clonotype: The antigen remains unidentified.

TCRdb reprocessed the reads with MiXCR, giving one entry per CDR3 protein. The repertoire holds approximately 490,000 distinct CDR3 sequences, with over 9% as singletons. The chain has TRBV11-2 and TRBJ2-1; D is possibly TRBD2 (5 bases). The clonotype originates from a human donor in good health (CMV status not recorded). Some clones in this sample may be carry-over from other donors' samples. The sequenced sample consisted of PBMCs. CDR3 residues: CASSLADGGYNEQFF. The DNA for the CDR3 is TGTGCCAGCAGCTTAGCGGACGGAGGATACAATGAGCAGTTCTTC.